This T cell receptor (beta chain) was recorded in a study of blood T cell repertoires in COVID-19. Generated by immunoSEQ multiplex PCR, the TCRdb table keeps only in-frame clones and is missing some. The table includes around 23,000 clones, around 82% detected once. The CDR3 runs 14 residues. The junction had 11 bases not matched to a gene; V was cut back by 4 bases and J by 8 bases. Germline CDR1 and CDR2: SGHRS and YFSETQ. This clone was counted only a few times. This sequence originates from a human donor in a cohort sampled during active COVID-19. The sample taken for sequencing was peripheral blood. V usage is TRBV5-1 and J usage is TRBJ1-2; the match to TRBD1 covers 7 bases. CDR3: CASSNPSSGGGYTF. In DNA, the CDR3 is TGCGCCAGCAGCAACCCCTCCTCAGGGGGGGGCTACACCTTC.